Listed here are 26 T cell receptor beta chains from one sample, sequenced in a study of identical twins. TCRdb ran MiXCR on the 5' RACE reads and lists one entry per CDR3 protein. The sample consists of 570,000 or so distinct CDR3 sequences, approximately 10% of them appearing once. The same sample was also used in a study of yellow fever vaccine responses in identical twins.

The sample taken for sequencing was PBMCs. The receptor set was obtained from a woman aged 18-30 years in good health.

The chain employs TRBV6-1 and TRBJ2-7; D not resolved. From germline, CDR1 is MNHNS and CDR2 SASEGT. There are 15 residues in the CDR3. The ends were cut back, 7 bases at V and 4 bases at J, with 20 bases in the middle. The CDR3 nucleotides read TGTGCCAGCACCGCCCAGCCGACCACCGGTTACGAGCAGTACTTC. This sequence encodes CASTAQPTTGYEQYF.

This clonotype occurred a few times. V and J are TRBV12-3 or TRBV12-4 and TRBJ2-1, with 15 bases lining up with TRBD2. The CDR3 has 17 residues. V gave up 6 bases and J gave up 5 bases; unmatched junction bases: 8. CDR3 loop: CASSPGLAGGRHNEQFF. In nucleotides, the CDR3 is TGTGCCAGCAGCCCGGGACTAGCGGGAGGAAGGCACAATGAGCAGTTCTTC.

This clonotype was counted only a few times. V gene TRBV18 combines with J gene TRBJ2-7; tentatively, D is TRBD2 (6 bases). The length of the CDR3 is 14 residues. V shed 3 bases and J shed 1 base, with 10 bases lying between them. Germline assignment: CDR1 KGHSH and CDR2 LQKENI. CDR3 DNA sequence: TGTGCCAGCTCACCCATAGGGACTTCCTACGAGCAGTACTTC. Protein sequence: CASSPIGTSYEQYF.

J is TRBJ1-5 and V is TRBV6-1; tentatively, D is TRBD1 (6 bases). The CDR3 extends over 14 amino acids. Germline CDR1 is MNHNS and CDR2 is SASEGT. V lost 4 bases and J lost 3, with 10 bases in between. Here the CDR3 DNA reads TGTGCCAGCAGTGGGGGGGCGCCCAATCAGCCCCAGCATTTT. It codes for CASSGGAPNQPQHF.

In its sample, this clonotype was seen a few times. This chain uses TRBV12-3 or TRBV12-4 with TRBJ2-7; possibly TRBD1 for D (5 bases). Deletions cut 3 bases from V and 5 bases from J, with 14 bases between. This CDR3 region has 14 residues. This CDR3 reads CASSFSGRVDEQYF. CDR3 sequence (DNA): TGTGCCAGCAGTTTTTCGGGCAGGGTGGACGAGCAGTACTTC.

V usage is TRBV11-2 and J usage is TRBJ2-1; unclear D gene. The CDR3 loop spans 13 amino acids. The germline V gene has CDR1 SGHAT and CDR2 FQNNGV. Deletions cut 8 bases from V and 9 bases from J, with 17 bases between. CDR3 in amino acids: CASSSPGVLEQFF. The CDR3 DNA follows: TGTGCCAGCTCATCCCCTGGGGTTCTTGAGCAGTTCTTC.

This chain links TRBV11-2 with TRBJ2-2, with 7 bases fitting TRBD2. Germline lookup yields CDR1 SGHAT and CDR2 FQNNGV. V lost 4 bases, J lost 1 base, and 3 bases stayed unmatched. This CDR3 comprises 15 residues. CDR3 sequence reads: CASSSGTKNTGELFF. In DNA form, the CDR3 reads TGTGCCAGCAGCTCCGGGACTAAGAACACCGGGGAGCTGTTTTTT.

In this sample, this clonotype turned up many times. V gene TRBV20-1 combines with J gene TRBJ1-4; D possibly corresponds to TRBD1 (6 bases). The CDR3 is 16 amino acids. V was cut by 3 bases and J by 5 bases, with 19 bases left in between. Germline V gene lookup returns CDR1 DFQATT and CDR2 SNEGSKA (reference sequence). CDR3 residues: CSARVVSGQENEKLFF. CDR3 sequence (DNA): TGCAGTGCTAGGGTGGTGTCGGGACAAGAAAATGAAAAACTGTTTTTT.

This chain joins TRBV12-3 or TRBV12-4 and TRBJ2-5; 12 bases match TRBD2. J was trimmed by 0 bases and V by 6 bases; bases with no gene match: 5. The CDR3 runs 16 residues. CDR3 sequence reads: CASRDASGRDQETQYF. The CDR3 DNA follows: TGTGCCAGCAGGGATGCTAGCGGGAGGGACCAAGAGACCCAGTACTTC.

The chain employs TRBV6-1 and TRBJ1-6, with 10 bases identical to TRBD1. Germline loops: CDR1 MNHNS, CDR2 SASEGT. J lost 9 bases, V lost 6 bases, and 11 bases had no gene match. CDR3 length: 16 residues. The CDR3 region is CASRGQGIVAPSPLHF. The CDR3 DNA reads TGTGCCAGCAGGGGACAGGGGATCGTCGCTCCTTCACCCCTCCACTTT.

The sample holds one count of this clonotype. This sequence joins TRBV7-3 and TRBJ2-6; 11 nucleotides line up with TRBD1. The J segment lost 1 base and the V segment lost 5 bases, leaving 7 bases of the junction unmatched. CDR1 and CDR2 (germline): SGHTA, FQGTGA. The CDR3 is 18 residues long. DNA of the CDR3: TGTGCCAGCAGCCCCACAGGGGACAGGGGGTCTGGGGCCAACGTCCTGACTTTC. Amino acids: CASSPTGDRGSGANVLTF.

This clonotype has ten or more counts. The germline gene is not matched at one end of the junction; a read error may be the cause. The chain couples TRBV5-1 to TRBJ2-1, with D hard to call. The CDR3 contains 11 residues. In germline, CDR1 is SGHRS, CDR2 YFSETQ. This CDR3 is CASSLENEQFF. The CDR3 DNA follows: TGTGCCAGCAGCTTAGAAAATGAGCAGTTCTTC.

This chain connects TRBV6-2 or TRBV6-3 to TRBJ2-3; no clear D. In germline, CDR1 is MNHEY, CDR2 SVGEGT. The V end lost 5 bases, the J end lost 2 bases, and 8 bases lay between the germline ends. There are 13 residues in the CDR3. The CDR3 DNA reads TGTGCCAGCAGTCGCGCTTTCACAGATACGCAGTATTTT. Translating it yields CASSRAFTDTQYF.

The gene calls are TRBV20-1 and TRBJ2-2; 9 nucleotides align to TRBD2. J gave up 4 bases and V 2 bases, and 11 bases lay outside the gene matches. Per the germline V gene, CDR1 is DFQATT and CDR2 is SNEGSKA (reference sequence). This CDR3 has 17 amino acids. CDR3 residues: CSARRTLAGVPTGELFF. The CDR3 DNA is TGCAGTGCTAGACGAACTTTAGCGGGAGTACCCACCGGGGAGCTGTTTTTT.

Many counts were recorded for this clonotype. This chain uses TRBV29-1 with TRBJ1-5, with a tentative D call TRBD1 (6 bases). Trimming pared 7 bases from V and 5 bases from J, leaving 15 bases between. Germline-derived CDR1 and CDR2 are SQVTM and ANQGSEA. The CDR3 runs 13 residues. The CDR3 sequence: CSAQVDSYQPQHF. DNA for the CDR3: TGCAGCGCTCAGGTGGACAGCTATCAGCCCCAGCATTTT.

This clonotype was recorded at least ten times. The J gene is TRBJ1-2, the V gene TRBV6-5; D is perhaps TRBD1 (5 bases). Germline loops: CDR1 MNHEY, CDR2 SVGAGI. The CDR3 totals 14 residues. The ends were cut back, 0 bases at V and 0 bases at J, with 5 bases in the middle. This CDR3 is CASSYSTANYGYTF. The DNA of the CDR3 is TGTGCCAGCAGTTACTCGACAGCTAACTATGGCTACACCTTC.

This clonotype was detected a few times. The V gene is TRBV24-1, the J gene TRBJ2-2; no firm D call. Germline CDR1 reads KGHDR; CDR2 reads SFDVKD. V was pared by 3 bases and J by 0 bases, with 10 bases between. The CDR3 runs to 16 residues. For the CDR3, the DNA is TGTGCCACCAGTGATGAGGTTATCGCGAACACCGGGGAGCTGTTTTTT. Protein product: CATSDEVIANTGELFF.

This clonotype came up a few times. V and J are TRBV3-1 and TRBJ2-1; D possibly corresponds to TRBD2 (6 bases). Trimming removed 2 bases from V and 4 bases from J, with 9 bases in between. CDR1 and CDR2 from the germline V gene are LGHDT and YNNKEL (reference sequence). The CDR3 runs to 14 residues. The CDR3 DNA sequence: TGTGCCAGCAGCCAACAGCGGGCGTACAATGAGCAGTTCTTC. It is translated as CASSQQRAYNEQFF.

A few counts support this clonotype. The gene calls are TRBV28 and TRBJ1-1; 8 nucleotides line up with TRBD1. There are 15 residues in the CDR3. Germline V gives CDR1 MDHEN, CDR2 SYDVKM. V lost 3 bases, J lost 1 base, and 4 bases stayed unmatched. Written as DNA, the CDR3 is TGTGCCAGCAGTTTTCCAGGGGGCGAGAACACTGAAGCTTTCTTT. This translates into CASSFPGGENTEAFF.

In this sample, this clonotype turned up a few times. The genes are TRBV4-2 and TRBJ2-3; a weak D match, TRBD2 (6 bases). Germline assignment: CDR1 LGHNA and CDR2 YNFKEQ. The CDR3 is 19 amino acids. V gave up 2 bases and J gave up 3 bases, with 24 bases separating them. The CDR3 sequence is CASSQSRDGSGLRTDTQYF. The CDR3 bases are TGTGCCAGCAGCCAATCTAGGGACGGGAGCGGTCTTCGTACAGATACGCAGTATTTT.

Points on this clonotype: One junction end does not reproduce the germline sequence, and a read error may be involved. V gene TRBV5-1 combines with J gene TRBJ2-7; D is perhaps TRBD1 (5 bases). The CDR3 runs 14 residues. Germline V gene data show CDR1 as SGHRS and CDR2 as YFSETQ. CDR3 loop: CASSMSRVGGERYF. CDR3 bases: TGCGCCAGCAGCATGAGCAGGGTGGGCGGCGAGCGGTACTTC.

In this sample, this clonotype turned up a few times. V and J are TRBV20-1 and TRBJ2-5; D remains ambiguous. Germline values: CDR1 DFQATT, CDR2 SNEGSKA (reference sequence). V was clipped by 3 bases and J by 4 bases, with 15 bases between them. The CDR3 covers 14 residues. CDR3 residues: CSASPQAFGETQYF. The CDR3 DNA is TGCAGTGCTAGCCCTCAGGCGTTCGGAGAGACCCAGTACTTC.

This chain connects TRBV2 to TRBJ1-5, with a tentative D call TRBD1 (6 bases). V was trimmed by 6 bases and J by 2 bases, leaving 14 bases between them. In germline, CDR1 is SNHLY, CDR2 FYNNEI. This CDR3 spans 15 amino acids. The DNA of the CDR3 is TGTGCCAGCAGACCCCAGGGGTCGGGCAATCAGCCCCAGCATTTT. It encodes CASRPQGSGNQPQHF. The entire variable domain, with the rest obtained from reference TRBV2 and TRBJ1-5, is as follows: EPEVTQTPSHQVTQMGQEVILRCVPISNHLYFYWYRQILGQKVEFLVSFYNNEISEKSEIFDDQFSVERPDGSNFTLKIRSTKLEDSAMYFCASRPQGSGNQPQHFGDGTRLSIL.

This clonotype has a count of ten or more. Here the CDR3 DNA reads TGCAGTGCTAGAGAGGCGGGGACAGGGGGGTCGGTTAGCAATCAGCCCCAGCATTTT. This sequence encodes CSAREAGTGGSVSNQPQHF. V gene TRBV20-1 combines with J gene TRBJ1-5; 11 nucleotides match TRBD1. V shed 0 bases and J 0 bases; nucleotides not matched to a gene: 10. This CDR3 region has 19 residues. Germline V gene sequence: CDR1 DFQATT, CDR2 SNEGSKA (reference sequence).

CDR3: CASSQVSTSGDEQFF. The CDR3 DNA reads as TGTGCCAGCAGCCAAGTGTCAACAAGCGGGGATGAGCAGTTCTTC. This chain joins TRBV4-2 and TRBJ2-1; 7 bases map to TRBD2. The CDR3 totals 15 residues. Germline V gene data show CDR1 as LGHNA and CDR2 as YNFKEQ. V gave up 1 base and J gave up 8 bases; unmatched junction bases: 8.

This clonotype was counted ten times or more. The CDR3 bases are TGTGCCAGCAGCTTATTGGTAGAGCGGGGTAAGCAGTTCTTC. Its protein product is CASSLLVERGKQFF. The chain links TRBV7-9 to TRBJ2-1; 7 nucleotides agree with TRBD2. Germline loops: CDR1 SEHNR, CDR2 FQNEAQ (reference sequence). CDR3 length equals 14 residues. Trimming removed 2 bases from V and 11 bases from J; junction bases left unmatched: 9.